The 26 T cell receptor beta chains below were found in one sample sequenced in a study of blood T cell repertoires in COVID-19. Assay used: immunoSEQ multiplex PCR; TCRdb lists only in-frame clones, some missing. In the table there are approximately 270,000 clones, approximately 85% of which are singletons. The sample taken for sequencing was peripheral blood. The receptors were gathered from a human donor with COVID-19, enrolled during active disease. The donor label of this sample is uncertain.

The rearrangement uses TRBV27 and TRBJ1-5, with TRBD1 matching 8 bases. The CDR3 has 15 amino acids. Losses at the gene ends were 5 bases for V and 2 bases for J; bases not matched to a gene: 5. In germline, CDR1 is MNHEY, CDR2 SMNVEV (reference sequence). The CDR3 protein is CASSQGATGNQPQHF. The CDR3 nucleotides are TGTGCCAGCAGTCAGGGGGCTACGGGCAATCAGCCCCAGCATTTT.

J is TRBJ1-1 and V is TRBV3-1 (or the pseudogene TRBV3-2); D remains ambiguous. Trimming took off 4 bases at V and 1 base at J, with 19 bases between the two ends. The CDR3 runs to 17 residues. Per the germline V gene, CDR1 is LGHDT and CDR2 is YNNKEL (reference sequence). The CDR3 sequence: CASSPGLRVSGNTEAFF. Written as DNA, the CDR3 is TGTGCCAGCAGCCCCGGGTTACGTGTTTCGGGGAACACTGAAGCTTTCTTT.

In this sample, this clone turned up a few times. Other DNA sequences in the same sample also yield this CDR3. The V gene is TRBV11-2, the J gene TRBJ2-7; 7 nucleotides agree with TRBD2. Unmatched junction bases numbered 2, after V lost 1 base and J lost 2 bases. The CDR3 is 14 residues long. The germline V gene encodes CDR1 SGHAT and CDR2 FQNNGV. CDR3 nucleotide sequence: TGTGCCAGCAGCTTAGCGGGAGGACCCTACGAGCAGTACTTC. This translates into CASSLAGGPYEQYF.

This sequence joins TRBV7-3 and TRBJ1-1; TRBD1 might be the D (5 bases). Trimming took off 1 base at V and 2 bases at J, with 11 bases between the two ends. The CDR3 totals 15 residues. Looked up from germline, CDR1 is SGHTA and CDR2 is FQGTGA. The CDR3: CASSLNAGYNTEAFF. The CDR3 nucleotides are TGTGCCAGCAGCTTAAACGCAGGGTACAACACTGAAGCTTTCTTT.

This clone has just one count. This sequence joins TRBV30 and TRBJ1-4, with D hard to call. V lost 0 bases and J lost 0, with 17 bases in between. Germline assignment: CDR1 GTSNPN and CDR2 SVGIG (reference sequence). CDR3 length: 18 residues. CDR3 in DNA: TGTGCCTGGAGTGTACCGGGAGATACCTTCGCAACTAATGAAAAACTGTTTTTT. The encoded protein is CAWSVPGDTFATNEKLFF.

V and J are TRBV6-5 and TRBJ1-2; no reliable D call. CDR3 length: 15 amino acids. V lost 6 bases and J 1 base, leaving 15 bases between the germline ends. CDR1 and CDR2 (germline): MNHEY, SVGAGI. The CDR3 sequence is CASSSPAAGNYGYTF. CDR3 sequence (DNA): TGTGCCAGCAGCTCCCCCGCGGCGGGTAACTATGGCTACACCTTC.

The gene calls are TRBV20-1 and TRBJ1-2; D uncertain. The CDR3 consists of 11 residues. Trimming pared 3 bases from V and 5 bases from J, leaving 7 bases between. Germline assignment: CDR1 DFQATT and CDR2 SNEGSKA (reference sequence). The CDR3 sequence: CSASEAYGYTF. CDR3 DNA: TGCAGTGCTAGTGAGGCTTATGGCTACACCTTC.

V gene TRBV2 combines with J gene TRBJ1-1; D is uncertain. CDR3 length: 18 amino acids. Germline V gene data show CDR1 as SNHLY and CDR2 as FYNNEI. V lost 6 bases, J lost 1 base, and 24 bases lay in between. The DNA of the CDR3 is TGTGCCAGCAGCGTCTACCAGACCGGGGAATTTAGGAACACTGAAGCTTTCTTT. This translates into CASSVYQTGEFRNTEAFF.

The chain uses TRBV6-5 and TRBJ1-1, with D maybe TRBD1 (5 bases). CDR1 is MNHEY and CDR2 is SVGAGI in the germline V gene. V lost 6 bases and J 5 bases, leaving 19 bases between the germline ends. This CDR3 region has 15 residues. CDR3 nucleotides: TGTGCCAGCAGAGACAGACGTATCGCTGGGACTGAAGCTTTCTTT. Protein sequence: CASRDRRIAGTEAFF.

This clone has more than one count but fewer than ten. V and J are TRBV10-3 and TRBJ1-1, with a tentative D call TRBD1 (5 bases). Germline V CDR1 and CDR2: ENHRY, SYGVKD. CDR3 length: 13 amino acids. Trimming left V 3 bases short and J 6 bases short, with 11 bases between. The DNA of the CDR3 is TGTGCCATCAGTGATCGCAGGGCGTCTGAAGCTTTCTTT. Protein: CAISDRRASEAFF.

The CDR3 DNA follows: TGTGCCAGCACCCCGGGACAGCAATATGGCTACACCTTC. Its protein product is CASTPGQQYGYTF. The V and J genes are TRBV6-5 and TRBJ1-2; 7 nucleotides line up with TRBD1. V was clipped by 7 bases and J by 5 bases; unmatched bases: 7. Germline V gene lookup returns CDR1 MNHEY and CDR2 SVGAGI. The CDR3 runs to 13 residues.

The chain carries TRBV6-5 and TRBJ2-7, with D possibly TRBD1 on 6 matching bases. V lost 6 bases, J lost 2 bases, and 14 bases lay in between. The CDR3 loop spans 14 amino acids. Germline CDR1 MNHEY, CDR2 SVGAGI. CDR3 in amino acids: CASSTYRAPYEQYF. The CDR3 nucleotides read TGTGCCAGCAGCACCTACAGGGCTCCCTACGAGCAGTACTTC.

The chain combines TRBV6-6 with TRBJ1-6, with TRBD1 matching over 10 bases. The CDR3 is made up of 14 amino acids. Germline CDR1 is MNHNY and CDR2 is SVGAGI (reference sequence). Trimming removed 6 bases from V and 9 bases from J; junction bases left unmatched: 5. The CDR3 coding sequence is TGTGCCAGCAGAGGGGACAGGGGAGCTTCACCCCTCCACTTT. Encoded protein: CASRGDRGASPLHF.

The chain has TRBV6-6 and TRBJ1-4; 7 bases are a match to TRBD1. The CDR3 spans 16 residues. V lost 7 bases to trimming and J lost 8 bases; unmatched junction nucleotides: 16. Germline V CDR1 and CDR2: MNHNY, SVGAGI (reference sequence). The CDR3 reads CASTPLGGGLREKLFF. CDR3 in DNA: TGTGCCAGCACCCCGCTAGGGGGCGGGCTTAGGGAAAAACTGTTTTTT.

The chain carries TRBV7-3 and TRBJ1-2, with D perhaps matching TRBD1 (5 bases). The V gene's germline CDR1 is SGHTA and CDR2 FQGTGA. This CDR3 has 15 amino acids. The germline V and J ends were trimmed by 4 bases and 4 bases, with 16 bases remaining between them. The CDR3 is CASSSSPGQGYGYTF. The CDR3 DNA follows: TGTGCCAGCAGCTCTTCACCCGGCCAGGGCTATGGCTACACCTTC.

This chain connects TRBV9 to TRBJ1-6; tentative D call: TRBD1 (5 bases). The V and J ends lost 4 bases and 7 bases respectively, with 18 bases between them. CDR1 and CDR2 from the germline V gene are SGDLS and YYNGEE. This CDR3 region has 16 residues. Here the CDR3 DNA reads TGTGCCAGCAGCTCCCCGGGAGGGGAGTTGAATTCACCCCTCCACTTT. Amino acids: CASSSPGGELNSPLHF. Based on the CDR3 plus reference TRBV9 and TRBJ1-6, the full variable domain is DSGVTQTPKHLITATGQRVTLRCSPRSGDLSVYWYQQSLDQGLQFLIQYYNGEERAKGNILERFSAQQFPDLHSELNLSSLELGDSALYFCASSSPGGELNSPLHFGNGTRLTVT.

The rearrangement uses TRBV11-3 and TRBJ2-5, with 7 positions matching TRBD2. V was pared by 1 base and J by 3 bases, with 5 bases of the junction left unmatched. CDR1 is SGHNT and CDR2 is YENEEA in the germline V gene. This CDR3 has 15 residues. The CDR3 reads CASSLGGLSEETQYF. The CDR3 nucleotides read TGTGCCAGCAGCTTAGGGGGACTATCAGAAGAGACCCAGTACTTC. Full variable domain (missing parts from reference TRBV11-3 and TRBJ2-5): EAGVVQSPRYKIIEKKQPVAFWCNPISGHNTLYWYLQNLGQGPELLIRYENEEAVDDSQLPKDRFSAERLKGVDSTLKIQPAELGDSAVYLCASSLGGLSEETQYFGPGTRLLVL.

The genes are TRBV29-1 and TRBJ1-2, with 7 nucleotides matching TRBD1. The germline CDR1 and CDR2 sequences are SQVTM and ANQGSEA. The CDR3 spans 14 residues. V lost 1 base and J lost 4; bases outside the gene matches: 6. The CDR3 loop reads CSVEGQGFGYGYTF. CDR3 nucleotide sequence: TGCAGCGTTGAAGGACAGGGATTTGGCTATGGCTACACCTTC.

The V and J genes are TRBV7-9 and TRBJ1-3; 11 nucleotides agree with TRBD1. CDR1 and CDR2 (germline): SEHNR, FQNEAQ (reference sequence). The CDR3 has 15 residues. The V gene end was trimmed by 5 bases and the J gene end by 4 bases; junction bases not matched to a gene: 4. The CDR3 region is CASSRGQGAGNTIYF. DNA of the CDR3: TGTGCCAGCAGCCGAGGACAGGGGGCCGGAAACACCATATATTTT. The variable domain in full, with the rest retrieved from reference TRBV7-9 and TRBJ1-3, is DTGVSQNPRHKITKRGQNVTFRCDPISEHNRLYWYRQTLGQGPEFLTYFQNEAQLEKSRLLSDRFSAERPKGSFSTLEIQRTEQGDSAMYLCASSRGQGAGNTIYFGEGSWLTVV.

The chain recombines TRBV6-4 with TRBJ1-5, with 8 bases that match TRBD1. The CDR3 spans 15 residues. Germline V gives CDR1 MRHNA, CDR2 SNTAGT. V shed 8 bases and J 9 bases; nucleotides not matched to a gene: 15. CDR3 sequence: CASAAGGTGFPPQHF. Written as DNA, the CDR3 is TGTGCCAGCGCGGCAGGGGGCACTGGATTTCCGCCCCAGCATTTT.

CDR3 in DNA: TGTGCCACCAGTGATTCCGGGACAGGGTACTATGGCTACACCTTC. This encodes CATSDSGTGYYGYTF. V is TRBV24-1 and J is TRBJ1-2, with 9 bases aligning to TRBD1. In germline, CDR1 is KGHDR, CDR2 SFDVKD. V gave up 2 bases and J gave up 3 bases; unmatched junction bases: 3. The CDR3 length is 15 residues.

The chain links TRBV19 to TRBJ1-2; 7 positions agree with TRBD1. Germline CDR1 LNHDA, CDR2 SQIVND (reference sequence). The CDR3 has 16 residues. V gave up 7 bases and J gave up 2 bases; unmatched junction bases: 13. This CDR3 is CASIPRTGKPNYGYTF. The CDR3, as DNA: TGTGCCAGTATCCCCCGGACAGGCAAACCAAACTATGGCTACACCTTC.

The gene calls are TRBV7-2 and TRBJ2-1; D is unclear. CDR1 and CDR2 from the germline V gene are SGHTA and FQGNSA. This CDR3 comprises 11 residues. V lost 1 base and J lost 10, with 5 bases in between. CDR3 in DNA: TGTGCCAGCAGCTTAGTGCGGGAGCAGTTCTTC. Residues: CASSLVREQFF. Combining the CDR3 with reference TRBV7-2 and TRBJ2-1 gives the whole variable domain GAGVSQSPSNKVTEKGKDVELRCDPISGHTALYWYRQSLGQGLEFLIYFQGNSAPDKSGLPSDRFSAERTGGSVSTLTIQRTQQEDSAVYLCASSLVREQFFGPGTRLTVL.

The rearrangement links TRBV7-3 to TRBJ2-2, with TRBD1 identical over 11 bases. The V and J ends lost 6 bases and 6 bases, in that order; junction bases with no gene match: 9. The CDR3 length is 16 residues. Per germline, CDR1 SGHTA and CDR2 FQGTGA. The CDR3 region has the DNA TGTGCCAGCAGTAAGGGCCCGGGACAGGGGGCCGGGGAGCTGTTTTTT. Translation gives CASSKGPGQGAGELFF.

CDR3: CASTDGASGRTDTQYF. The CDR3 DNA reads TGTGCCAGCACCGACGGGGCTAGCGGGAGAACAGATACGCAGTATTTT. The chain uses TRBV7-2 and TRBJ2-3; 10 bases line up with TRBD2. There are 16 residues in the CDR3. The germline gives CDR1 SGHTA, CDR2 FQGNSA. V was clipped by 7 bases and J by 3 bases; unmatched bases: 10.

The chain couples TRBV27 to TRBJ2-7, with TRBD1 matching over 9 bases. Germline CDR1 reads MNHEY; CDR2 reads SMNVEV (reference sequence). Trimming took 8 bases from V and 5 from J; bases not matched to a gene: 10. The CDR3 has 14 residues. For the CDR3, the DNA is TGTGCCAGCCACCGCCGGGACAGGGCGGACGAGCAGTACTTC. Protein product: CASHRRDRADEQYF.